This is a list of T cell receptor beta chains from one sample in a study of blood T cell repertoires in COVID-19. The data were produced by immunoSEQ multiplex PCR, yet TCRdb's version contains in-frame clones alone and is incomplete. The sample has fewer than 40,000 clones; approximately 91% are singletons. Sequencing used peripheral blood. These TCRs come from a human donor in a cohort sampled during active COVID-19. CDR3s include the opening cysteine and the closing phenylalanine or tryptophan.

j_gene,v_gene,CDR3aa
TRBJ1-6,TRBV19,CASSSGTHNSPLHF
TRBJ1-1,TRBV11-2,CASSDLTGSAEAFF
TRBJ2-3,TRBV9,CASSAPPGGSGRQDTQYF
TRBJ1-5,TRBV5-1,CARRRGQGNSNQPQHF
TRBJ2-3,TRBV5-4,CASSLGSEIGTDTQYF
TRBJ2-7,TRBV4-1,CASSQGGQSSYEQYF
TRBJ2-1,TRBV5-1,CASSARPSGRIPHEQFF
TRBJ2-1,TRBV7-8,CASSLSGFVRSYNEQFF
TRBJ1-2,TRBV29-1,CSVAGGPNYGYTF
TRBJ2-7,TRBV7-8,CASSARQGAGYEQYF
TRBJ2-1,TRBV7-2,CASSLGRGSSYNEQFF
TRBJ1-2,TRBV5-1,CASSLAAGGNYGYTF
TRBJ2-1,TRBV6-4,CASSDAGGSYNEQFF
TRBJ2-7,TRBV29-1,CSVVEDRSYEQYF
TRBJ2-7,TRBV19,CASSIRGRNEQYF
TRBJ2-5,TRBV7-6,CASTRGTSVQETQYF
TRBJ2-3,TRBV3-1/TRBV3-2,CASSQGLVRTDTQYF
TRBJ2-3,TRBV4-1,CASSHVAGGPTDTQYF
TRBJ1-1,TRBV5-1,CASSPGGGGNTEAFF
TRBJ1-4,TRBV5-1,CASASWGATTNEKLFF
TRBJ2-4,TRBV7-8,CASSLPGGSGTGKNIQYF
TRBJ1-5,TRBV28,CASRTGQGAVQPQHF
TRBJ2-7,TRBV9,CASSTLAGNAYEQYF
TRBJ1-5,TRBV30,CAWDRDSNQPQHF
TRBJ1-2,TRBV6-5,CASVTVGEVWGYTF
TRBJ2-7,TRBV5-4,CASSPGLAGGQLYYEQYF
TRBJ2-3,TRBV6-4,CASGLLPSTDTQYF
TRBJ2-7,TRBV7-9,CASSLQGYEQYF
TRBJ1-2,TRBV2,CASSDLGGYTF
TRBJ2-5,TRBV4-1,CASSRGSGTGVQETQYF
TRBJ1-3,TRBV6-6,CASSTGTGLGNTIYF
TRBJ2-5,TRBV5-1,CASRKGRTETQYF
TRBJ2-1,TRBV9,CASSVVAGKNEQFF
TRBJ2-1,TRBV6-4,CASSSQGYSNEQFF
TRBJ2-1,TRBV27,CASSEGLAGVIYNEQFF
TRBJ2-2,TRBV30,CAWARKQGGTGELFF
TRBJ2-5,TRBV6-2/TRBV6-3,CASSYNPTQDTQETQYF
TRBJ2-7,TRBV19,CASSSGSGQSSYEQYF
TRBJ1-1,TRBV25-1,CASSAAGRSTEAFF
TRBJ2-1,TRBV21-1,CASDKGAGVDEQFF
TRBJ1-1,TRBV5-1,CASSHGNRGTSEAFF
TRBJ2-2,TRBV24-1,CATSDWGGRGTGELFF
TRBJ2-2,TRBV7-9,CASSWGGLNTGELFF
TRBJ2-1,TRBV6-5,CASSWTSGRVNEQFF
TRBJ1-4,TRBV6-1,CASSEAGRGGEKLFF
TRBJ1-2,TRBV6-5,CASSRGTGVDGYTF
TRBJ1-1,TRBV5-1,CASSLQVLNTEAFF
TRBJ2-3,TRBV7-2,CASQIGTRTDTQYF